This T cell receptor beta chain originates from a study of shared clonotypes between healthy human individuals. Regarding the study as a whole: Generation probability values for non-shared clonotypes were lower than those for clonotypes shared by all four donors.

About this clone: Its antigen is not identified.

TCRdb's copy holds only in-frame clones and misses some; the assay was immunoSEQ multiplex PCR. The table lists some 2,000,000 clones, 95% of them singletons. The TCR originated in a man between 18 and 35 years old in good health. The sequenced material came from naive CD4+ T cells sorted from blood. Subset described: CD45RA+ positively selected.

CDR3 in DNA: TGTGCCAGCAGCGTAGGCGGTTCCATGACCAATGAGCAGTTCTTC. Amino acid sequence: CASSVGGSMTNEQFF. The V call is TRBV9, the J call TRBJ2-1; D ambiguous. V was shortened by 0 bases and J by 6 bases, with 13 bases between the two germline ends. This CDR3 contains 15 residues. The germline V gene encodes CDR1 SGDLS and CDR2 YYNGEE.